The present T cell receptor (beta chain) was sequenced within a study of T cell changes during pregnancy in multiple sclerosis. Produced via immunoSEQ multiplex PCR; TCRdb's table is partial and in-frame only. The repertoire has under 50,000 clones, roughly 90% of them found once; the top ten carry about 3.1%. The CDR3 spans 12 residues. The V gene end was trimmed by 6 bases and the J gene end by 9 bases; junction bases not matched to a gene: 7. Germline CDR1 is SEHNR and CDR2 is FQNEAQ (reference sequence). The sample was CD8+ T cells from peripheral blood mononuclear cells, taken in the second trimester of pregnancy. The J gene is TRBJ1-1, the V gene TRBV7-9; 7 bases map to TRBD1. The source is a female donor with multiple sclerosis, enrolled in a pregnancy study. The CDR3 DNA sequence: TGTGCCAGCAGGAGTCCGACAGGGAAAGCTTTCTTT. Translation gives CASRSPTGKAFF.